The clone carrying this T cell receptor (beta chain) has a count of ten or more. The antigen remains undetermined. The CDR3 is 15 residues long. Looked up from germline, CDR1 is SGHVS and CDR2 is FQNEAQ. Trimming removed 1 base from V and 1 base from J; junction bases left unmatched: 0. TCRdb passed the RT-PCR reads through MiXCR, listing each CDR3 protein once. This table holds approximately 200,000 distinct CDR3 sequences, around an eighth found once. These data belong to a study of response to subunit inactivated influenza vaccine. Overall study results and limits: The authors suggested that every seasonal influenza vaccination recruits few new T cells.

The V gene is TRBV7-8, the J gene TRBJ2-3, with 9 bases identical to TRBD2. Sequencing was performed on CD8+ T cells sorted from PBMCs, taken 4 to 6 days after vaccination. The source of this sequence is a man aged 45-65 years who received an inactivated influenza vaccine. CDR3 loop: CASSLVAGGTDTQYF. CDR3 coding DNA: TGTGCCAGCAGCTTAGTAGCGGGAGGCACAGATACGCAGTATTTT.